This T cell receptor (beta chain) derives from a study of control samples from healthy donors and cancer patients. Clones were sequenced by immunoSEQ multiplex PCR, and TCRdb holds only the in-frame ones, with some missing. The data contain about 200,000 clones, over 80% of them singletons. Germline lookup yields CDR1 SGHRS and CDR2 YFSETQ. The junction had 5 bases not matched to a gene; V was cut back by 6 bases and J by 7 bases. This CDR3 is built from 13 residues. Sequenced: blood. This clonotype originated in a young man in good health. This chain uses TRBV5-1 with TRBJ2-1; 9 bases are shared with TRBD1. CDR3 sequence: CASKSDRGNEQFF. CDR3 coding DNA: TGCGCCAGCAAGTCTGACAGGGGGAATGAGCAGTTCTTC.